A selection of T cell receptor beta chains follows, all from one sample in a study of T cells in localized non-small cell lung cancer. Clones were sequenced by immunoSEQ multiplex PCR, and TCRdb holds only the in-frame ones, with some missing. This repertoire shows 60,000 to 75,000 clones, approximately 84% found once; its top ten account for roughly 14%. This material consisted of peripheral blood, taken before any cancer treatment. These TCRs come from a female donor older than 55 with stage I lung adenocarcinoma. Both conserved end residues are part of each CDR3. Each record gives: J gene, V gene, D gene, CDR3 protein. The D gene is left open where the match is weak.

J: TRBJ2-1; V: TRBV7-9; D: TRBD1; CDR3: CASSLRTGVGEQFF
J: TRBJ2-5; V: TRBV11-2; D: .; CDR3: CASTPGVKSVETQYF
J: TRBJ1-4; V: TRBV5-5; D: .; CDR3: CASSFSLEKLFF
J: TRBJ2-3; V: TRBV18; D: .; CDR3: CASSPILAPGTDTQYF
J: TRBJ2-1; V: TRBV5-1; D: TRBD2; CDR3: CASSLGTSGGADEQFF
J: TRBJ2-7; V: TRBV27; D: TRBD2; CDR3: CASGREARRTYEQYF
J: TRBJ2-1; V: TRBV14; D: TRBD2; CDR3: CASSVTSGYYNEQFF
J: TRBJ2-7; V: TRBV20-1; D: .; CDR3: CSARGEYEQYF
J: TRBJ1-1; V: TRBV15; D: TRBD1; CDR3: CATSRAMGQHEAFF
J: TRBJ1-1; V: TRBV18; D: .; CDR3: CASSPGLTEAFF
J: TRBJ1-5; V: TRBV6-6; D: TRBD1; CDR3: CASSARDRGFQPQHF
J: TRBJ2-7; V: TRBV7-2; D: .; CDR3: CASTPSGGLGQYF
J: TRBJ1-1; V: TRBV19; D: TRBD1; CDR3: CASRRQGVKNTEAFF
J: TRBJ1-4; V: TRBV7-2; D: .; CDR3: CASSRSGAANEKLFF
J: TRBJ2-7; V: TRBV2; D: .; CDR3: CASSELEGDEQYF
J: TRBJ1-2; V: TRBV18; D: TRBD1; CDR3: CASSLGDREDGYTF
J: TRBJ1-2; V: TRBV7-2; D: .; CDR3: CASSLEGSGTFYGYTF